One sample yielded the 4 T cell receptor beta chains listed below, sequenced in a study of blood T cell repertoires in COVID-19. Profiling relied on immunoSEQ multiplex PCR, and the TCRdb table lists in-frame clones only, not all of them. Here the sample spans roughly 150,000 clones, roughly 84% being singletons. Input material: PBMCs or T cells enriched from blood (not recorded which). These receptor sequences come from a man between 65 and 85 years old who had been exposed to COVID-19.

J is TRBJ2-7 and V is TRBV18; 9 nucleotides agree with TRBD2. This CDR3 is 14 amino acids long. The J segment lost 3 bases and the V segment lost 3 bases, leaving 3 bases of the junction unmatched. The V gene's germline CDR1 is KGHSH and CDR2 LQKENI. Written as DNA, the CDR3 is TGTGCCAGCTCACCGGGACTAGCAGGCTACGAGCAGTACTTC. Protein product: CASSPGLAGYEQYF.

The chain has TRBV11-2 and TRBJ1-1; a weak D match, TRBD1 (5 bases). CDR3 length equals 15 residues. V was shortened by 5 bases and J by 0 bases, with 13 bases between the two germline ends. Germline CDR1 reads SGHAT; CDR2 reads FQNNGV. This chain's CDR3 is CASSPQTAMNTEAFF. The DNA for the CDR3 is TGTGCCAGCAGCCCTCAGACAGCCATGAACACTGAAGCTTTCTTT.

This chain uses TRBV27 with TRBJ2-1; TRBD2 might be the D (6 bases). The CDR3 runs to 14 residues. The germline CDR1 and CDR2 sequences are MNHEY and SMNVEV (reference sequence). V lost 5 bases to trimming and J lost 4 bases, with 12 bases between them. In DNA form, the CDR3 reads TGTGCCAGCAGTCTAGCGCGGGGTTACAATGAGCAGTTCTTC. Encoded protein: CASSLARGYNEQFF.

The genes are TRBV7-2 and TRBJ2-3; possibly TRBD2 for D (5 bases). The length of the CDR3 is 13 residues. V was trimmed by 8 bases and J by 0 bases, leaving 9 bases between them. CDR1 SGHTA and CDR2 FQGNSA come from the germline V gene. The CDR3 protein is CASGGYSTDTQYF. The CDR3 nucleotides read TGTGCCAGCGGAGGCTATAGCACAGATACGCAGTATTTT.